Following are 5 T cell receptor beta chains from one sample sequenced in a study of T cell responses to AZD1222 COVID-19 vaccine. TCRdb's copy holds only in-frame clones and misses some; the assay was immunoSEQ multiplex PCR. This sample has 150,000 to 200,000 clones, with over 90% found just once. The sample in question was peripheral blood, obtained on day 0 of AZD1222 vaccination. These receptors all come from an adult in good health.

The chain employs TRBV9 and TRBJ2-1; D gene unclear. Germline CDR1 reads SGDLS; CDR2 reads YYNGEE. CDR3 length: 15 residues. The V end lost 1 base, the J end lost 2 bases, and 10 bases lay between the germline ends. Here the CDR3 reads CASSVSIQAYNEQFF. DNA for the CDR3: TGTGCCAGCAGCGTAAGCATCCAAGCCTACAATGAGCAGTTCTTC. The variable domain in full, completed from reference TRBV9 and TRBJ2-1, reads DSGVTQTPKHLITATGQRVTLRCSPRSGDLSVYWYQQSLDQGLQFLIQYYNGEERAKGNILERFSAQQFPDLHSELNLSSLELGDSALYFCASSVSIQAYNEQFFGPGTRLTVL.

The chain links TRBV5-1 to TRBJ1-4; TRBD1 aligns across 7 bases. Germline CDR1 is SGHRS and CDR2 is YFSETQ. V lost 2 bases to trimming and J lost 6 bases; unmatched junction nucleotides: 4. This CDR3 comprises 14 residues. The CDR3 protein is CASSLQGKDEKLFF. The CDR3 DNA is TGCGCCAGCAGCTTACAGGGGAAAGATGAAAAACTGTTTTTT.

This clone has just one count. The chain combines TRBV7-2 with TRBJ2-3; TRBD2 matches 15 bases. The trim removed 4 bases at V and 9 bases at J, leaving 8 bases unmatched. Germline CDR1 reads SGHTA; CDR2 reads FQGNSA. The CDR3 has 16 residues. The CDR3 sequence is CASSSTTGTSGGTQYF. The CDR3 coding sequence is TGTGCCAGCAGCTCCACGACCGGGACTAGCGGGGGGACGCAGTATTTT.

This clone appeared a single time. One end of the junction does not line up with germline, which may come from a read error. The V and J genes are TRBV7-2 and TRBJ2-3; TRBD2 aligns across 12 bases. Germline CDR1 is SGHTA and CDR2 is FQGNSA. The CDR3 totals 16 residues. Written as DNA, the CDR3 is TGTGCCAGCAGCCTAGCTAGCGGGGGGGCCACAGATACGCAGTATTTT. This sequence encodes CASSLASGGATDTQYF.

This rearrangement joins TRBV21-1 to TRBJ2-5; TRBD2, the D gene given by the table, was not confirmed from the DNA. TRBV21-1 is designated a pseudogene. The CDR3 runs to 18 residues. The CDR3 spells CASSGRLTSGRGQETQYF. The CDR3, as DNA: TGTGCCAGCAGCGGACGACTCACTAGCGGGAGGGGGCAAGAGACCCAGTACTTC.